This T cell receptor beta chain was captured in a study of blood T cells in healthy people across ages. This clonotype appeared a few times. Sample-barcoded 5' priming and a J-beta primer mix drove a second PCR of roughly 6 to 12 cycles. TCRdb re-derived calls from the 5' RACE reads in MiXCR, one entry per CDR3 protein. The sample carries over 1,300,000 distinct CDR3 sequences, approximately 60% recorded once. Germline values: CDR1 MNHEY, CDR2 SVGAGI. Trimming removed 0 bases at V and 0 bases at J, with 16 bases between. The CDR3 sequence is 18 residues long. The chain joins TRBV6-5 to TRBJ2-3; no reliable D call. Sequencing used blood. The TCR was taken from a man aged 18 to 35 in good health. The chain's CDR3 is CASSYSPYLDRSTDTQYF. The CDR3 nucleotides are TGTGCCAGCAGTTACTCGCCGTATTTGGACCGTAGCACAGATACGCAGTATTTT.